This record covers a single T cell receptor beta chain. The sample is drawn from a study of technical replicates of blood from a few donors. Profiled with immunoSEQ multiplex PCR; TCRdb holds only in-frame clones, not every one. The table has some 77,000 clones, around 90% seen once. V was pared by 1 base and J by 3 bases, with 10 bases between. The CDR3 covers 14 residues. CDR1 is SGHTA, CDR2 FQGNSA, per germline. The chain has TRBV7-2 and TRBJ2-7; TRBD1 might be the D (6 bases). The sample was T cells isolated from PBMCs. The TCR comes from a human donor in good health. The CDR3 nucleotides are TGTGCCAGCAGCTTAGTGGCAGGGGTCTACGAGCAGTACTTC. It yields the protein CASSLVAGVYEQYF.